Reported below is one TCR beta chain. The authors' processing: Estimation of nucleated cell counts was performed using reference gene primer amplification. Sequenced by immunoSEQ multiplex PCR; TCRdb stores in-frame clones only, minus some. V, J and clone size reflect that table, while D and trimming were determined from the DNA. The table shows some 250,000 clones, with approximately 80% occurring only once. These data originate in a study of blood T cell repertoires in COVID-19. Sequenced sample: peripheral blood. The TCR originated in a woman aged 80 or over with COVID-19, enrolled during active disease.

CDR3: CASSLEYGGNQPQHF. CDR3 DNA sequence: TGCGCCAGCAGCTTGGAATACGGAGGGAATCAGCCCCAGCATTTT. The rearrangement joins TRBV5-1 to TRBJ1-5; unclear D gene. CDR3 length: 15 residues. Germline CDR1 reads SGHRS; CDR2 reads YFSETQ. V was cut by 0 bases and J by 4 bases, with 11 bases left in between.